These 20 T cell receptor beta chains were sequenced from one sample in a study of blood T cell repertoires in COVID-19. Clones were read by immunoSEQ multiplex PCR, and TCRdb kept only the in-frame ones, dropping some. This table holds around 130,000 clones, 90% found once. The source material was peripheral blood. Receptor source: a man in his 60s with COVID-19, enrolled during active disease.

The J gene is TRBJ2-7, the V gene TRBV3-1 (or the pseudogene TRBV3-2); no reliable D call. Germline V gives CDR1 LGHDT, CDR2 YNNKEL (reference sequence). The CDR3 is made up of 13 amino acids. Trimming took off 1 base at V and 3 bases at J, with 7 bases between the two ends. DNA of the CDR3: TGTGCCAGCAGCCAAGTCTTGTTCTACGAGCAGTACTTC. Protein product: CASSQVLFYEQYF.

In DNA, the CDR3 is TGTGCCAGCAGTGTGGAGACAGGGGATCAAGAGACCCAGTACTTC. Translation: CASSVETGDQETQYF. The V and J genes are TRBV2 and TRBJ2-5; 8 nucleotides line up with TRBD1. Germline V gives CDR1 SNHLY, CDR2 FYNNEI. The trim removed 4 bases at V and 2 bases at J, leaving 6 bases unmatched. This CDR3 has 15 amino acids. Full variable domain (outside the CDR3, taken from reference TRBV2 and TRBJ2-5): EPEVTQTPSHQVTQMGQEVILRCVPISNHLYFYWYRQILGQKVEFLVSFYNNEISEKSEIFDDQFSVERPDGSNFTLKIRSTKLEDSAMYFCASSVETGDQETQYFGPGTRLLVL.

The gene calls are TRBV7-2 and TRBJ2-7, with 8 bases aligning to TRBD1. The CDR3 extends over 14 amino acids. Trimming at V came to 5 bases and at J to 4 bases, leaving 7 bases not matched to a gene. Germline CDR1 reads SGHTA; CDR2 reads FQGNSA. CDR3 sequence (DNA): TGTGCCAGCAGCGTACAGGGGGAATCGTACGAGCAGTACTTC. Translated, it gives CASSVQGESYEQYF.

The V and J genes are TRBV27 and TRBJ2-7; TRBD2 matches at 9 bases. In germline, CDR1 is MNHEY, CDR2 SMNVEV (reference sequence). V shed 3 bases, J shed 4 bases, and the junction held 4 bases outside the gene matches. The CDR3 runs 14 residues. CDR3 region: CASSLTSGAYEQYF. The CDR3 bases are TGTGCCAGCAGTTTGACTAGCGGAGCATACGAGCAGTACTTC.

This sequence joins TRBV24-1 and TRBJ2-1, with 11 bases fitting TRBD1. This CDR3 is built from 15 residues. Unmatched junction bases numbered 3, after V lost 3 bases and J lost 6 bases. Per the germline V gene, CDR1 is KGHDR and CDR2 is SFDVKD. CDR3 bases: TGTGCCACCAGTGATGCCGGGACAGGGGGCAATGAGCAGTTCTTC. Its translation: CATSDAGTGGNEQFF.

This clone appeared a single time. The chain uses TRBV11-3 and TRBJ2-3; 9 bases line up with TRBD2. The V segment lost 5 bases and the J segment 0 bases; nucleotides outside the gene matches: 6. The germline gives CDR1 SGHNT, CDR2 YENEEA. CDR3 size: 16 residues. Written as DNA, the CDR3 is TGTGCCAGCAGCCCTCGGACTAGCGTTAGCACAGATACGCAGTATTTT. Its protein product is CASSPRTSVSTDTQYF.

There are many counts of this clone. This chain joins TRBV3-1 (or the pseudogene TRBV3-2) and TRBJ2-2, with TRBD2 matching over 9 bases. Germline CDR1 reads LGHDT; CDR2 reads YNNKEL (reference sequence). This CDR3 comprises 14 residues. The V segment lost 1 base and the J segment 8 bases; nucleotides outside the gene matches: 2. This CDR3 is CASSQGTSAGELFF. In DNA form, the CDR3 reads TGTGCCAGCAGCCAAGGGACTAGCGCTGGGGAGCTGTTTTTT.

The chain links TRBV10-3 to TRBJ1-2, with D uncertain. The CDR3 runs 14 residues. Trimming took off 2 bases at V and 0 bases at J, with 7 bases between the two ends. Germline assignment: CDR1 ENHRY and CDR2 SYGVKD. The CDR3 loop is CAISEGRANYGYTF. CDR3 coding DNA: TGTGCCATCAGTGAGGGCCGTGCTAACTATGGCTACACCTTC.

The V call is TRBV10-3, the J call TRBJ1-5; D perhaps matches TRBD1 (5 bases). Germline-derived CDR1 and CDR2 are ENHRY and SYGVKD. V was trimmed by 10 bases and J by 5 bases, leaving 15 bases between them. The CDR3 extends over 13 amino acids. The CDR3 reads CATTDSSDQPQHF. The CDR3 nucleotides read TGTGCCACGACCGACAGCTCAGATCAGCCCCAGCATTTT.

The CDR3 coding sequence is TGCGCCAGCAGTGACTCTGACAGAGCCTACGAGCAGTACTTC. Translating it yields CASSDSDRAYEQYF. The chain combines TRBV10-1 with TRBJ2-7, with D tentatively TRBD1 (5 bases). Germline CDR1 reads WNHNN; CDR2 reads SYGVQD (reference sequence). The CDR3 is 14 amino acids. V lost 3 bases and J 2 bases, leaving 11 bases between the germline ends.

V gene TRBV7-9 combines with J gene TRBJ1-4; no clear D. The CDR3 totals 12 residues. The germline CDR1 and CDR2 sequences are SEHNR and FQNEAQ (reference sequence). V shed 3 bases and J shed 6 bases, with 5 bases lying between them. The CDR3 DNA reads TGTGCCAGCAGCTTCCTAGATGAAAAACTGTTTTTT. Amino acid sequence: CASSFLDEKLFF.

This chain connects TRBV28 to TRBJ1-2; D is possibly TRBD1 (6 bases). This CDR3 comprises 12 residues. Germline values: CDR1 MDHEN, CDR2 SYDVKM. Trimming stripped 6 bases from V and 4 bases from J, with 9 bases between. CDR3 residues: CASRTGGYGYTF. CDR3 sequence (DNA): TGTGCCAGCAGGACAGGAGGCTATGGCTACACCTTC.

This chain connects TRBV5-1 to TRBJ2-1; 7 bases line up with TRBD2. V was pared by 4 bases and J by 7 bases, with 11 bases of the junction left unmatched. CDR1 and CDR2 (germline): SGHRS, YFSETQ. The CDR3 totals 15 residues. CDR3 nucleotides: TGCGCCAGCAGCCCTGTAGCGGGTGCCCCAAATGAGCAGTTCTTC. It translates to CASSPVAGAPNEQFF.

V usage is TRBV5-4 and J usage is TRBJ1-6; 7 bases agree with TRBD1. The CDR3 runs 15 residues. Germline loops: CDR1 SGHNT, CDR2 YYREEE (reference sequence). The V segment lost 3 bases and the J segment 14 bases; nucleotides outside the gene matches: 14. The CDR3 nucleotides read TGTGCCAGCAGCTCACCGGGACAGCGGTACAACGCCCTCCACTTT. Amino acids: CASSSPGQRYNALHF.

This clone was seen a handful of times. This CDR3 reads CASSRGTGKSDEKLFF. CDR3 nucleotide sequence: TGTGCCAGCAGTCGAGGGACAGGGAAGAGTGATGAAAAACTGTTTTTT. The rearrangement links TRBV27 to TRBJ1-4, with 9 bases lining up with TRBD1. Germline-derived CDR1 and CDR2 are MNHEY and SMNVEV (reference sequence). The CDR3 covers 16 residues. V dropped 5 bases and J dropped 6; count of bases not matched to a gene: 10.

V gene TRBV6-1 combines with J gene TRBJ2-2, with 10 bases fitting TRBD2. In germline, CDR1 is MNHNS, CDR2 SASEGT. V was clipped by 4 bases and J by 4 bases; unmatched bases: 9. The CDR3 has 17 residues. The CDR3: CASSALTSSGSTGELFF. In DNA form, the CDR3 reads TGTGCCAGCAGTGCCTTAACTTCTAGCGGGAGCACCGGGGAGCTGTTTTTT.

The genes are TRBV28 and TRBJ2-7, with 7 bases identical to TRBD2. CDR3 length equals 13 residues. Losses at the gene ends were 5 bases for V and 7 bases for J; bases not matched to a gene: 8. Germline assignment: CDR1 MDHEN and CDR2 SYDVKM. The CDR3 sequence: CASSLAEVKEQYF. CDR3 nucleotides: TGTGCCAGCAGTCTAGCGGAAGTCAAGGAGCAGTACTTC.

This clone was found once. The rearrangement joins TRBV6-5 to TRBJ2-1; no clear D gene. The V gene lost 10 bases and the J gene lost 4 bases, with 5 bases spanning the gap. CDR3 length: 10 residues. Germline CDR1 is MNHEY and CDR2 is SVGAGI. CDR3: CATRYNEQFF. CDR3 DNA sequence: TGTGCCACTCGTTACAATGAGCAGTTCTTC.

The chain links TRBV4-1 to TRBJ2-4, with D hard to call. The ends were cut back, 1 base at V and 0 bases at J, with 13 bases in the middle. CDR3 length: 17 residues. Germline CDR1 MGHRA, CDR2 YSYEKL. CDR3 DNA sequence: TGCGCCAGCAGCCAAGCGGTTTCGGTTTTAGCCAAAAACATTCAGTACTTC. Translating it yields CASSQAVSVLAKNIQYF.

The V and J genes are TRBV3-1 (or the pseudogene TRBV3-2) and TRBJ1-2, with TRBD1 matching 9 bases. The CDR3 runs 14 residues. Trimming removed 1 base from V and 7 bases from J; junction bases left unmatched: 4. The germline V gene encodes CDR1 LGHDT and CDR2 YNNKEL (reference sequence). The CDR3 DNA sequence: TGTGCCAGCAGCCAAGGGACAGGGGCTTTTGGCTACACCTTC. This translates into CASSQGTGAFGYTF.